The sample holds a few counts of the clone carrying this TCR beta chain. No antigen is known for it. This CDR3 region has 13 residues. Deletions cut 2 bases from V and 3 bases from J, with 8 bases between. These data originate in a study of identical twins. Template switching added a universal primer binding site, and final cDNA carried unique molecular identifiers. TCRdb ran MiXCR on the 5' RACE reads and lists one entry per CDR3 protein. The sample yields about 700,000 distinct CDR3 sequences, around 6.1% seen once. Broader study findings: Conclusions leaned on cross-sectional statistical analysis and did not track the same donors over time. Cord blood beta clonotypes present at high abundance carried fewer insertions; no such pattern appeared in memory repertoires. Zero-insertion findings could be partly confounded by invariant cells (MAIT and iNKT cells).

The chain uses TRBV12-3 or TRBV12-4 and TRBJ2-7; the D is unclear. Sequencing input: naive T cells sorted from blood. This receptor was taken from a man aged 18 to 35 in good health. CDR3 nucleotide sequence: TGTGCCAGCAGTTTATCGAGGAACTACGAGCAGTACTTC. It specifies CASSLSRNYEQYF.